Below, 15 T cell receptor beta chains from the same sample are listed, as sequenced in a study of a mutant IDH1 vaccine in newly diagnosed glioma. This sample's time point: week 47, end of study. In the vaccine, a single dose held 300 ug of the mutant IDH1 20-mer peptide, along with topical imiquimod. What these receptors recognize is not known. TCRdb keeps only in-frame clones here, not all; method: immunoSEQ multiplex PCR. The repertoire consists of some 60,000 clones, with under 85% occurring once and the leading ten covering 3% to 4%. The sample consisted of PBMCs, taken from a glioma patient whose treatment included an IDH1 peptide vaccine. These TCRs come from a woman in her forties or fifties with glioma.

The rearrangement links TRBV5-4 to TRBJ2-1; the match to TRBD1 covers 8 bases. Germline values: CDR1 SGHNT, CDR2 YYREEE (reference sequence). This CDR3 is built from 17 residues. V shed 0 bases and J 0 bases; nucleotides not matched to a gene: 5. The chain's CDR3 is CASSLAGGSSSYNEQFF. The CDR3 DNA reads TGTGCCAGCAGCTTGGCAGGGGGCTCGAGCTCCTACAATGAGCAGTTCTTC. The entire variable domain, with the rest obtained from reference TRBV5-4 and TRBJ2-1, is as follows: ETGVTQSPTHLIKTRGQQVTLRCSSQSGHNTVSWYQQALGQGPQFIFQYYREEENGRGNFPPRFSGLQFPNYSSELNVNALELDDSALYLCASSLAGGSSSYNEQFFGPGTRLTVL.

The rearrangement uses TRBV7-9 and TRBJ2-7; the match to TRBD1 covers 7 bases. The CDR3 sequence is 15 residues long. CDR1 SEHNR and CDR2 FQNEAQ come from the germline V gene (reference sequence). J was trimmed by 0 bases and V by 5 bases; bases with no gene match: 7. The CDR3 loop reads CASSRPGQTSYEQYF. The CDR3 DNA reads as TGTGCCAGCAGCCGACCGGGACAGACCTCCTACGAGCAGTACTTC.

The chain carries TRBV27 and TRBJ1-2, with a tentative D call TRBD1 (5 bases). The germline gives CDR1 MNHEY, CDR2 SMNVEV (reference sequence). CDR3 size: 11 residues. V lost 4 bases and J lost 8, with 8 bases in between. The DNA for the CDR3 is TGTGCCAGCAGTTCGGGACGGGGCTACACCTTC. This gives the protein CASSSGRGYTF.

This chain links TRBV18 with TRBJ2-7; 12 positions agree with TRBD1. V lost 0 bases to trimming and J lost 6 bases; unmatched junction nucleotides: 6. Per germline, CDR1 KGHSH and CDR2 LQKENI. This CDR3 contains 16 residues. The CDR3 here is CASSPPVGQGAIEQYF. DNA of the CDR3: TGTGCCAGCTCACCACCCGTGGGACAGGGGGCCATCGAGCAGTACTTC.

The chain is built from TRBV5-1 and TRBJ2-7, with 11 bases identical to TRBD2. J lost 2 bases, V lost 2 bases, and 3 bases had no gene match. This CDR3 region has 15 residues. Germline V gene data show CDR1 as SGHRS and CDR2 as YFSETQ. The DNA for the CDR3 is TGCGCCAGCAGCTTTAGCGGGGGGGGAACCTACGAGCAGTACTTC. Translated, it gives CASSFSGGGTYEQYF.

The genes are TRBV5-4 and TRBJ1-1, with 7 bases aligning to TRBD1. CDR3 length equals 13 residues. CDR1 and CDR2 (germline): SGHNT, YYREEE (reference sequence). Unmatched junction bases numbered 4, after V lost 0 bases and J lost 8 bases. As DNA, the CDR3 is TGTGCCAGCAGCTTGGTGGGACAGTTCGAAGCTTTCTTT. It specifies CASSLVGQFEAFF.

The genes are TRBV2 and TRBJ1-2; the D is unclear. From germline, CDR1 is SNHLY and CDR2 FYNNEI. The CDR3 totals 11 residues. V shed 1 base and J shed 8 bases, with 5 bases lying between them. The chain's CDR3 is CASSEGGGYTF. In DNA form, the CDR3 reads TGTGCCAGCAGTGAAGGAGGCGGCTACACCTTC.

The chain carries TRBV2 and TRBJ2-7; no clear D. Germline values: CDR1 SNHLY, CDR2 FYNNEI. The CDR3 sequence is 16 residues long. Deletions cut 0 bases from V and 2 bases from J, with 14 bases between. The chain's CDR3 is CASSEALRQFPYEQYF. The CDR3 DNA reads TGTGCCAGCAGTGAAGCGCTTCGGCAATTCCCCTACGAGCAGTACTTC.

This CDR3 reads CASKLTSGRGGTDTQYF. As DNA, the CDR3 is TGTGCGTCGAAACTGACTAGCGGGCGCGGGGGCACAGATACGCAGTATTTT. The chain combines TRBV18 with TRBJ2-3; 10 nucleotides agree with TRBD2. Germline V gene data show CDR1 as KGHSH and CDR2 as LQKENI. The CDR3 contains 17 residues.

The chain recombines TRBV28 with TRBJ1-3; D possibly corresponds to TRBD1 (6 bases). There are 16 residues in the CDR3. Per germline, CDR1 MDHEN and CDR2 SYDVKM. Trimming pared 3 bases from V and 5 bases from J, leaving 17 bases between. For the CDR3, the DNA is TGTGCCAGCAGTTTTACCGGGGGCTCGATACGAAACACCATATATTTT. Residues: CASSFTGGSIRNTIYF.

The V and J genes are TRBV5-6 and TRBJ2-5, with 8 bases matching TRBD2. The ends lost 4 bases at V and 5 bases at J; junction bases unmatched: 7. Germline assignment: CDR1 SGHDT and CDR2 YYEEEE. The CDR3 is 14 residues long. The DNA of the CDR3 is TGTGCCAGCAGCCTTAGCGGGACCTGGGAGACCCAGTACTTC. As protein: CASSLSGTWETQYF.

The V gene is TRBV19, the J gene TRBJ1-1; possible D gene TRBD1, 5 bases. The CDR3 length is 13 residues. Germline CDR1 reads LNHDA; CDR2 reads SQIVND (reference sequence). V lost 6 bases and J 4 bases, leaving 12 bases between the germline ends. The CDR3 bases are TGTGCCAGTAGGGACCAGGGAGGCACTGAAGCTTTCTTT. Its protein product is CASRDQGGTEAFF.

The V gene is TRBV28, the J gene TRBJ2-7; D gene ambiguous. Germline CDR1 reads MDHEN; CDR2 reads SYDVKM. The V end lost 7 bases, the J end lost 3 bases, and 7 bases lay between the germline ends. The CDR3 length is 11 residues. The CDR3 bases are TGTGCCAGCACTTCCCTCTACGAGCAGTACTTC. Protein sequence: CASTSLYEQYF.

The V and J genes are TRBV2 and TRBJ1-4, with 7 bases identical to TRBD1. This CDR3 region has 11 residues. The germline CDR1 and CDR2 sequences are SNHLY and FYNNEI. J lost 10 bases, V lost 7 bases, and 3 bases had no gene match. The CDR3: CASTGGAKLFF. CDR3 bases: TGTGCCAGCACAGGGGGGGCAAAACTGTTTTTT. Supplemented by reference TRBV2 and TRBJ1-4, the full variable domain reads EPEVTQTPSHQVTQMGQEVILRCVPISNHLYFYWYRQILGQKVEFLVSFYNNEISEKSEIFDDQFSVERPDGSNFTLKIRSTKLEDSAMYFCASTGGAKLFFGSGTQLSVL.

V and J are TRBV5-1 and TRBJ1-2; D is ambiguous. The V end was cut by 2 bases, the J end by 10 bases, with 12 bases between. The CDR3 loop spans 12 amino acids. CDR1 is SGHRS, CDR2 YFSETQ, per germline. CDR3 coding DNA: TGCGCCAGCAGCTTTGATCCGGCGGTCTACACCTTC. Translating gives CASSFDPAVYTF.